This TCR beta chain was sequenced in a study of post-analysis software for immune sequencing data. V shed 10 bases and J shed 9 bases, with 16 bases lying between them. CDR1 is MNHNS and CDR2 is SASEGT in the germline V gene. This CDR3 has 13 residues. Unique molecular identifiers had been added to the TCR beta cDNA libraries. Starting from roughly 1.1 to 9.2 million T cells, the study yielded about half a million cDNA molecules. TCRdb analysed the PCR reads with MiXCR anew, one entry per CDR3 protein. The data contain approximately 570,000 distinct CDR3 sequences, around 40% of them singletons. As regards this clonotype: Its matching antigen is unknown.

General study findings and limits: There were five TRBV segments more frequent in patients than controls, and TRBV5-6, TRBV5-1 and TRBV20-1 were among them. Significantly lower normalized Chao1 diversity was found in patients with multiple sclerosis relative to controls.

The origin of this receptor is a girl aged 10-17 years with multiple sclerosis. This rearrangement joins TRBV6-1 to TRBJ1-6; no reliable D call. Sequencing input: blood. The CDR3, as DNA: TGTGCCACGGTCGGACCCGCAAGTTCACCCCTCCACTTT. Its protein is CATVGPASSPLHF.